This T cell receptor (beta chain) was obtained from a study of blood T cell repertoires in COVID-19. Across the study: Samples of COVID-19 (acute and convalescent) were obtained from the United States, Italy and Spain. PBMCs, B-cell-depleted T cells, or T cells were the source of the cDNA or gDNA that made up the material.

This clone was counted a single time. Germline CDR1 and CDR2: MNHEY and SVGEGT. V was clipped by 4 bases and J by 2 bases; unmatched bases: 13. The CDR3 extends over 17 amino acids. In the original analysis: Researchers report that nucleated cell counts were estimated from reference gene primer amplification. Method: immunoSEQ multiplex PCR; TCRdb's copy keeps in-frame clones and lacks some. V and J calls and clone size are those listed in that table; D and trimming were worked out from the DNA. The sample lists approximately 130,000 clones, 88% occurring once. Sequencing was carried out using peripheral blood. The chain joins TRBV6-2 or TRBV6-3 to TRBJ2-7, with TRBD2 matching 8 bases. The clonotype comes from a human donor in a cohort sampled during active COVID-19. CDR3 nucleotide sequence: TGTGCCAGCAGTTTCATGATTACTAGCGGCGAACCCTACGAGCAGTACTTC. This gives the protein CASSFMITSGEPYEQYF.